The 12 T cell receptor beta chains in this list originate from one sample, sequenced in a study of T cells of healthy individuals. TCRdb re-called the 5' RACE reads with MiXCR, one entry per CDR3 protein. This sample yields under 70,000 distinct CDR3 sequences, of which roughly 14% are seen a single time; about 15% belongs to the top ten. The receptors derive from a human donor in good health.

The CDR3 spells CASSQVVSGSSETQYF. DNA of the CDR3: TGCGCCAGCAGCCAAGTAGTTAGCGGGAGTAGCGAGACCCAGTACTTC. The rearrangement uses TRBV4-1 and TRBJ2-5; 9 bases are shared with TRBD2. The CDR3 consists of 16 residues. Germline V gene data show CDR1 as MGHRA and CDR2 as YSYEKL. The J segment lost 5 bases and the V segment lost 1 base, leaving 8 bases of the junction unmatched.

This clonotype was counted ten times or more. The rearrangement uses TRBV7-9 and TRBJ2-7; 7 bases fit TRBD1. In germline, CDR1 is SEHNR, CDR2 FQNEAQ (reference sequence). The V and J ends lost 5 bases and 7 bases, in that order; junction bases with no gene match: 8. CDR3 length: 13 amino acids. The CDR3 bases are TGTGCCAGCAGCGCTACAGGGGTGGGGGAGCAGTACTTC. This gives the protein CASSATGVGEQYF.

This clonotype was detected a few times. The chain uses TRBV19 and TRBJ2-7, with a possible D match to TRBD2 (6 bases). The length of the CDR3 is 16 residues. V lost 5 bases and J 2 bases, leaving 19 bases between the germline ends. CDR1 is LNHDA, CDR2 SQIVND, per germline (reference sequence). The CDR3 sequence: CASSLTGTPGPYEQYF. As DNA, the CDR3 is TGTGCCAGTAGTCTCACCGGGACTCCGGGCCCCTACGAGCAGTACTTC.

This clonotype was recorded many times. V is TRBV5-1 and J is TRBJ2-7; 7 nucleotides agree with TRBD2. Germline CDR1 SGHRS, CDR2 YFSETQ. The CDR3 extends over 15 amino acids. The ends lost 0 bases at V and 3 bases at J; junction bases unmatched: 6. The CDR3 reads CASSLDQGGVYEQYF. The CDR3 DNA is TGCGCCAGCAGCTTGGACCAGGGAGGGGTCTACGAGCAGTACTTC. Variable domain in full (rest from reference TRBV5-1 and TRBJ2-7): KAGVTQTPRYLIKTRGQQVTLSCSPISGHRSVSWYQQTPGQGLQFLFEYFSETQRNKGNFPGRFSGRQFSNSRSEMNVSTLELGDSALYLCASSLDQGGVYEQYFGPGTRLTVT.

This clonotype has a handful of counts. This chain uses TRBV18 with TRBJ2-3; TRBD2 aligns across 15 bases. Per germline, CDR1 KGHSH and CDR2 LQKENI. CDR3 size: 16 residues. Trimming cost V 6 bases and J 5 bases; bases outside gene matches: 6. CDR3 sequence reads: CASSPGLAGGEDTQYF. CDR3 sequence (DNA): TGTGCCAGCTCCCCGGGACTAGCGGGAGGAGAAGATACGCAGTATTTT.

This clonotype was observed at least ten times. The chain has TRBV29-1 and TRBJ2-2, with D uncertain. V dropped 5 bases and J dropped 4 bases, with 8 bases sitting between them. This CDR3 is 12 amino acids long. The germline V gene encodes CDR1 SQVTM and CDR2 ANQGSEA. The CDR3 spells CSVRQATGELFF. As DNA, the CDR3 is TGCAGCGTTCGCCAAGCCACCGGGGAGCTGTTTTTT.

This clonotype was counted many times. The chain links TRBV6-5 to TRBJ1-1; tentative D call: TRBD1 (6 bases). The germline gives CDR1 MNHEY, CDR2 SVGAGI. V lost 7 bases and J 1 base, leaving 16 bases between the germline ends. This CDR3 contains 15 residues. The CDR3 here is CASTRLPRGNTEAFF. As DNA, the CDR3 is TGTGCCAGCACCAGACTCCCCAGGGGGAACACTGAAGCTTTCTTT.

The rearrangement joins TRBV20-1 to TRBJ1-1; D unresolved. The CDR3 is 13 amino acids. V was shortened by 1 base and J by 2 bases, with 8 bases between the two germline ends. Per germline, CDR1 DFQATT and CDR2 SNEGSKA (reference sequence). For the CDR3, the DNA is TGCAGTGCTAGAGCGACACCCAACACTGAAGCTTTCTTT. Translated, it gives CSARATPNTEAFF.

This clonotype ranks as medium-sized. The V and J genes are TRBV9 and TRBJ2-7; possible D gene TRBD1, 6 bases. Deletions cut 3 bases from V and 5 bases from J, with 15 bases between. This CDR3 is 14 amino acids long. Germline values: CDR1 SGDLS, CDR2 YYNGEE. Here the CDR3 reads CASSAGQLGDEQYF. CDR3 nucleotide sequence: TGTGCCAGCAGCGCCGGACAGTTGGGTGACGAGCAGTACTTC.

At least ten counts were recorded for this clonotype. CDR3 residues: CAISADVSSYNEQFF. The CDR3 nucleotides are TGTGCCATCAGTGCTGACGTGAGCTCCTACAATGAGCAGTTCTTC. This chain uses TRBV10-3 with TRBJ2-1; D remains ambiguous. This CDR3 has 15 amino acids. V lost 4 bases and J lost 0, with 10 bases in between. Germline-derived CDR1 and CDR2 are ENHRY and SYGVKD.

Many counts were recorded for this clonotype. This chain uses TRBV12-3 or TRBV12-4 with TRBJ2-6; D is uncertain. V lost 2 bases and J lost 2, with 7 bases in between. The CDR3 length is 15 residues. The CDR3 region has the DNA TGTGCCAGCAGTTTATTGGGGACTGGGGCCAACGTCCTGACTTTC. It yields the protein CASSLLGTGANVLTF.

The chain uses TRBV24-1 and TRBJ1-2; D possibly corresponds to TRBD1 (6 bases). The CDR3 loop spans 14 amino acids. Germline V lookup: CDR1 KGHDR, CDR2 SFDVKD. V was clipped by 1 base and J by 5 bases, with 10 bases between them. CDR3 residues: CATSDFSQGYGYTF. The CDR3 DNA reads TGTGCCACCAGTGATTTTTCCCAGGGGTATGGCTACACCTTC.